This T cell receptor (beta chain) is drawn from a study of T cell changes during pregnancy in multiple sclerosis. Method: immunoSEQ multiplex PCR; TCRdb's copy keeps in-frame clones and lacks some. This repertoire shows approximately 92,000 clones, approximately 93% found once; its top ten account for less than 1%. Trimming shortened V by 5 bases and J by 5 bases, and 10 bases separated the two germline ends. Germline V gene sequence: CDR1 GTSNPN, CDR2 SVGIG (reference sequence). The CDR3 has 11 amino acids. The TCR originated in a female donor with multiple sclerosis, enrolled in a pregnancy study. The chain has TRBV30 and TRBJ2-7; tentative D call: TRBD1 (6 bases). Material: peripheral blood, obtained after pregnancy. The CDR3 here is CAWAAGDEQYF. The CDR3 region has the DNA TGTGCCTGGGCGGCAGGGGACGAGCAGTACTTC.